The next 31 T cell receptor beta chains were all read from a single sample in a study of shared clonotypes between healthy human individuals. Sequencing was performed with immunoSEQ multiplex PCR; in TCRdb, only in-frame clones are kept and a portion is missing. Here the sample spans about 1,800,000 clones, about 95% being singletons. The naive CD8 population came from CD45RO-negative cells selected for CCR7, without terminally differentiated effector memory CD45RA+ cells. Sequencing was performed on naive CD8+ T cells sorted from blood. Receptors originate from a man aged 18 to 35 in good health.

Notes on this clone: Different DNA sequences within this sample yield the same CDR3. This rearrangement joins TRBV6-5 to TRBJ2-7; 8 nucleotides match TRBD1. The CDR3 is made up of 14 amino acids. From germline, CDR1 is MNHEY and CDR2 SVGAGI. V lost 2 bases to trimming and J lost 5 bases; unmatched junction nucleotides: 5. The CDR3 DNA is TGTGCCAGCAGTTACGGGCAGGGGGCCGACGAGCAGTACTTC. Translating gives CASSYGQGADEQYF.

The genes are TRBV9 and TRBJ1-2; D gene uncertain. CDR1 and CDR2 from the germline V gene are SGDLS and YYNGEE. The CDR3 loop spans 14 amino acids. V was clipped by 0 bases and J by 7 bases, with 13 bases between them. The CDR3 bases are TGTGCCAGCAGCGTAGTAACATCAGGATCTGGCTACACCTTC. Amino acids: CASSVVTSGSGYTF.

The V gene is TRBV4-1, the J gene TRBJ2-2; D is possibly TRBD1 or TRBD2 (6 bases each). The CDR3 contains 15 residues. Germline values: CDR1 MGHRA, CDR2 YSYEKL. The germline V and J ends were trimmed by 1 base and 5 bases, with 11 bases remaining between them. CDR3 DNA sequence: TGCGCCAGCAGCCAAGTTTCGGGGGCTACCGGGGAGCTGTTTTTT. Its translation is CASSQVSGATGELFF.

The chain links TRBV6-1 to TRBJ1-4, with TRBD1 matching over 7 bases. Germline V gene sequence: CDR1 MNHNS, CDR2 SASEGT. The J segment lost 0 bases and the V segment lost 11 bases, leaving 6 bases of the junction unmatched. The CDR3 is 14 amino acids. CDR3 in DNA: TGTGCCGGGGGACAGACCACAACTAATGAAAAACTGTTTTTT. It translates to CAGGQTTTNEKLFF.

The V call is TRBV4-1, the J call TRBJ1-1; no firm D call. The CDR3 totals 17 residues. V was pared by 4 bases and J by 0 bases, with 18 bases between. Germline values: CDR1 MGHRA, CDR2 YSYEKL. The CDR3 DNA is TGCGCCAGCAGCCTTACCCCCGGGTCCTCTTTGAACACTGAAGCTTTCTTT. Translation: CASSLTPGSSLNTEAFF.

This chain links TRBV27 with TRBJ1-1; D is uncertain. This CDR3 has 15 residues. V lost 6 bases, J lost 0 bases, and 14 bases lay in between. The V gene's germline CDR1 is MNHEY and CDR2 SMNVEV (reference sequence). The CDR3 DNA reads TGTGCCAGCAGGTGGAGAGGATACGTGAACACTGAAGCTTTCTTT. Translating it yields CASRWRGYVNTEAFF.

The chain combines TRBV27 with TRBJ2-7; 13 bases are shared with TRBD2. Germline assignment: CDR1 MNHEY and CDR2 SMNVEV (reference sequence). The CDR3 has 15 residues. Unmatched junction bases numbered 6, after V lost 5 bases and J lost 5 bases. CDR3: CASSPGTSGNNEQYF. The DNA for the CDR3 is TGTGCCAGCAGTCCTGGGACTAGCGGGAACAACGAGCAGTACTTC.

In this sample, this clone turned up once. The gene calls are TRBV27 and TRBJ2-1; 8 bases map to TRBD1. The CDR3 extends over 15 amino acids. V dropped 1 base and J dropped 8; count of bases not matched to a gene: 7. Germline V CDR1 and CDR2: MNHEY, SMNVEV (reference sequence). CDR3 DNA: TGTGCCAGCAGTTTATTCCAGGGGGCCCCCCATGAGCAGTTCTTC. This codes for CASSLFQGAPHEQFF.

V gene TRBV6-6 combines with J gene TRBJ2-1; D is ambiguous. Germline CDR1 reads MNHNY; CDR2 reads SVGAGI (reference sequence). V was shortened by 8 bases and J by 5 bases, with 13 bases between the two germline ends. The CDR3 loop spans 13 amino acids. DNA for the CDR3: TGTGCCAGCGAAGATGAGCTTAACAATGAGCAGTTCTTC. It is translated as CASEDELNNEQFF.

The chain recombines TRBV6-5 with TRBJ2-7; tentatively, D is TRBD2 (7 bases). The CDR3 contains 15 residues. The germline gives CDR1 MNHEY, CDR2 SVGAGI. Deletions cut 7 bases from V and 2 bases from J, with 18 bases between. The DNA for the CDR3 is TGTGCCAGCAACGGGGCCGAAGGGGGGGCCTACGAGCAGTACTTC. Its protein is CASNGAEGGAYEQYF.

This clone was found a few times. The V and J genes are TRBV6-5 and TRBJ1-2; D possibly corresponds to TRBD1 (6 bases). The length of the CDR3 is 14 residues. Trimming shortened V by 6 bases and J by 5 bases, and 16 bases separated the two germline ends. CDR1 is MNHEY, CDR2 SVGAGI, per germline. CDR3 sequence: CASSLRGPLYGYTF. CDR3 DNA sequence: TGTGCCAGCAGCCTACGGGGGCCCCTATATGGCTACACCTTC.

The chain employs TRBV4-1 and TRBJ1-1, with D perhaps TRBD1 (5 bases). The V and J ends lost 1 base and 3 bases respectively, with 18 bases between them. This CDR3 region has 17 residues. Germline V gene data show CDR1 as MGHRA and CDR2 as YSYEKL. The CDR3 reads CASSQVAAGRSDTEAFF. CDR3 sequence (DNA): TGCGCCAGCAGCCAAGTCGCCGCAGGGAGGTCAGACACTGAAGCTTTCTTT.

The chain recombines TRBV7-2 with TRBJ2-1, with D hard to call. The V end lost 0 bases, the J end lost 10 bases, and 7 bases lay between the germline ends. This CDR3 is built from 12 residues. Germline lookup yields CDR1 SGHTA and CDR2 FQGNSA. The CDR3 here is CASSLASPEQFF. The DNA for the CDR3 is TGTGCCAGCAGCTTAGCGTCACCCGAGCAGTTCTTC.

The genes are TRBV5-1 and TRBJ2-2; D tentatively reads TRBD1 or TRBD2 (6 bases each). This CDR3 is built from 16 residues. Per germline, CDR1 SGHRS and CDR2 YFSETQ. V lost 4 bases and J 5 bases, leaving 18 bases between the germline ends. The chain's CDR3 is CASSGVGGARTGELFF. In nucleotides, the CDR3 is TGCGCCAGCAGCGGGGTCGGGGGCGCCCGAACCGGGGAGCTGTTTTTT.

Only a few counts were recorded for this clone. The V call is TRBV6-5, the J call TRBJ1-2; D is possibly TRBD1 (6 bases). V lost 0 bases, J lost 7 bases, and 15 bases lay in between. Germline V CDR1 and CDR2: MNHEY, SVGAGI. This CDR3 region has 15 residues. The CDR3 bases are TGTGCCAGCAGTTACTCGACTGCAGGGGTTAGTGGCTACACCTTC. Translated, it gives CASSYSTAGVSGYTF.

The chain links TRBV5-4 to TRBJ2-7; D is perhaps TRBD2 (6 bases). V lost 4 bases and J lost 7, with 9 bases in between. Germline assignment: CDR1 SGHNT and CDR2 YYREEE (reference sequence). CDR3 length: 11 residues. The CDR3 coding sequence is TGTGCCAGCAGCGGGGACTCGGAGCAGTACTTC. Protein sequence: CASSGDSEQYF.

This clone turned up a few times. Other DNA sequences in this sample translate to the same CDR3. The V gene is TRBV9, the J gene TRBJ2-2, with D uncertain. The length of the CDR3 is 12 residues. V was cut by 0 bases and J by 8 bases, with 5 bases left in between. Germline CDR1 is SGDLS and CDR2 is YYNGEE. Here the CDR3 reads CASSVAAGELFF. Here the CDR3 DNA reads TGTGCCAGCAGCGTAGCAGCGGGGGAGCTGTTTTTT.

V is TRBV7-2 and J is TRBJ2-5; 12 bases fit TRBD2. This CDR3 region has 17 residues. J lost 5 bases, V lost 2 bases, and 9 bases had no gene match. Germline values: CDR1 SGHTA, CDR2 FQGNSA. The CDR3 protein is CASSLRLAGGPEETQYF. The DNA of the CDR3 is TGTGCCAGCAGCTTAAGGCTAGCGGGAGGGCCAGAGGAGACCCAGTACTTC.

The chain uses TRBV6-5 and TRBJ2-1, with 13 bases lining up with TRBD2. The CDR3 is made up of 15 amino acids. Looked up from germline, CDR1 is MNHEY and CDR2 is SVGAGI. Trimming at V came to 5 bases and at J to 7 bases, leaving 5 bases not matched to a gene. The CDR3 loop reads CASSLGLAGVNEQFF. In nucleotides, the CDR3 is TGTGCCAGCAGTCTAGGACTAGCGGGAGTGAATGAGCAGTTCTTC.

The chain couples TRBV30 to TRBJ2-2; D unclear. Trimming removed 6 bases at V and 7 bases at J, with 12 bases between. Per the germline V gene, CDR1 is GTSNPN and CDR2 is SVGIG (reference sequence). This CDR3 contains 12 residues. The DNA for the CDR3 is TGTGCCTGTCTACTCGAAAACGGGGAGCTGTTTTTT. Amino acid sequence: CACLLENGELFF.

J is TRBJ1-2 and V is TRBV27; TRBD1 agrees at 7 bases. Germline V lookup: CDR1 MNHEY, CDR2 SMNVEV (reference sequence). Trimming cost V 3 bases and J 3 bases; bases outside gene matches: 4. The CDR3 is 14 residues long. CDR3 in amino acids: CASSFPRGDYGYTF. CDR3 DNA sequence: TGTGCCAGCAGTTTTCCCAGGGGGGACTATGGCTACACCTTC.

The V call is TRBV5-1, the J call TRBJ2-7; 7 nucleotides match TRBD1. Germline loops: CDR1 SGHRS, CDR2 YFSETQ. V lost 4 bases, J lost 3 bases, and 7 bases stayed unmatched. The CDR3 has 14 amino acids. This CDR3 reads CASSPGDSHYEQYF. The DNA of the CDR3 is TGCGCCAGCAGCCCCGGGGACAGCCACTACGAGCAGTACTTC. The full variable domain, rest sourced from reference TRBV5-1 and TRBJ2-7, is KAGVTQTPRYLIKTRGQQVTLSCSPISGHRSVSWYQQTPGQGLQFLFEYFSETQRNKGNFPGRFSGRQFSNSRSEMNVSTLELGDSALYLCASSPGDSHYEQYFGPGTRLTVT.

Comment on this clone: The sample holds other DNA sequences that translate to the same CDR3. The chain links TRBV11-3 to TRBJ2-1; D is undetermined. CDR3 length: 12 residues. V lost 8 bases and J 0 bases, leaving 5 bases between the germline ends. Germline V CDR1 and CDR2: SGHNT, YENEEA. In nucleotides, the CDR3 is TGTGCCAGCGGTACCTCCTACAATGAGCAGTTCTTC. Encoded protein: CASGTSYNEQFF.

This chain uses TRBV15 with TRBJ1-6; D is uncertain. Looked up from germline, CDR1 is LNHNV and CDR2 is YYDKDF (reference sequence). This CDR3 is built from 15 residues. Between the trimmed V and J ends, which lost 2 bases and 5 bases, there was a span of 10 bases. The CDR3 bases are TGTGCCACCAGCAGAAAACTGGCTGATAATTCACCCCTCCACTTT. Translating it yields CATSRKLADNSPLHF. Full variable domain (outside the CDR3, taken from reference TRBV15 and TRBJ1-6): DAMVIQNPRYQVTQFGKPVTLSCSQTLNHNVMYWYQQKSSQAPKLLFHYYDKDFNNEADTPDNFQSRRPNTSFCFLDIRSPGLGDTAMYLCATSRKLADNSPLHFGNGTRLTVT.

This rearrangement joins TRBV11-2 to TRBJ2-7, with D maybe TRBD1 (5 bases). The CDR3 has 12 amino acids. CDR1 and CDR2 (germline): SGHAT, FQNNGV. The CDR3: CAVGGAAYEQYF. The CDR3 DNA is TGTGCAGTCGGTGGGGCGGCCTACGAGCAGTACTTC.

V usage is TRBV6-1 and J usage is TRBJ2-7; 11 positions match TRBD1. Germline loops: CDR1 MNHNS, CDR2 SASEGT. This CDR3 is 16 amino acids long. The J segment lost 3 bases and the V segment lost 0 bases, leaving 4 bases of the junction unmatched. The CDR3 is CASSEAGDRGSYEQYF. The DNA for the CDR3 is TGTGCCAGCAGTGAAGCCGGGGACAGGGGGAGCTACGAGCAGTACTTC.

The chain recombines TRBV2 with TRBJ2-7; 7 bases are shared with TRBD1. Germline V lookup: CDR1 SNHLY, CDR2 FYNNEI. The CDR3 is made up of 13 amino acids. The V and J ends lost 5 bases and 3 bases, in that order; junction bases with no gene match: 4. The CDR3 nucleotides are TGTGCCAGCAGTTCGGGACAGTTCTACGAGCAGTACTTC. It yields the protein CASSSGQFYEQYF. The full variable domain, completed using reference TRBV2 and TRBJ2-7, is EPEVTQTPSHQVTQMGQEVILRCVPISNHLYFYWYRQILGQKVEFLVSFYNNEISEKSEIFDDQFSVERPDGSNFTLKIRSTKLEDSAMYFCASSSGQFYEQYFGPGTRLTVT.

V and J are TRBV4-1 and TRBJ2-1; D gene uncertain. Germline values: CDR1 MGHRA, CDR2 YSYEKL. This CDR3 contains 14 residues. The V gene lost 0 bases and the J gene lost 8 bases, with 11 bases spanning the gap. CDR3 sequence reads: CASSQDLDLHEQFF. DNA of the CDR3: TGCGCCAGCAGCCAAGATCTTGACCTCCATGAGCAGTTCTTC.

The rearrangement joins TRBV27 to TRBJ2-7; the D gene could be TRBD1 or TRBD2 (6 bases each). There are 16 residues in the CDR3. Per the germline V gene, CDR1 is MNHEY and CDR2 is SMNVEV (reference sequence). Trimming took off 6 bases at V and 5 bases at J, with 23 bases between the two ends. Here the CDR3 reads CASSPLDGGRVDEQYF. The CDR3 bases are TGTGCCAGCAGCCCCTTGGACGGGGGCAGGGTCGACGAGCAGTACTTC.

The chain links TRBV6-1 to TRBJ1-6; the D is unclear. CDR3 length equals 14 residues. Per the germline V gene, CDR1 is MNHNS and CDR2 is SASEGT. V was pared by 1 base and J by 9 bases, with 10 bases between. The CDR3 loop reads CASSEGIGISPLHF. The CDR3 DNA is TGTGCCAGCAGTGAAGGAATTGGCATTTCACCCCTCCACTTT.

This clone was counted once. The CDR3 reads CASSLVDTIQETQYF. In nucleotides, the CDR3 is TGTGCCAGCAGCTTGGTCGATACTATCCAAGAGACCCAGTACTTC. This chain links TRBV7-6 with TRBJ2-5; no reliable D call. The ends were cut back, 3 bases at V and 1 base at J, with 12 bases in the middle. The CDR3 runs 15 residues. Germline CDR1 reads SGHVS; CDR2 reads FNYEAQ.